Listed below are T cell receptor beta chains from one sample, sequenced in a study of cytomegalovirus exposure and HLA in healthy donors. Method: immunoSEQ multiplex PCR; TCRdb's copy keeps in-frame clones and lacks some. The profile shows a few hundred thousand clones, 75% of them singletons. The specimen sequenced was PBMCs. Receptors were obtained from a woman in her 30s in good health and CMV-seronegative. CDR3s include the opening cysteine and the closing phenylalanine or tryptophan. A D gene is named only where the DNA matches it firmly. The size entry is marked missing in some rows and otherwise reads once, few, many or a size class.

TRBV19	TRBD1	NA	TRBJ1-6	TGTGCCAGTAGTATAGTGGGACAGGGGAGTTCACCCCTCCACTTT	CASSIVGQGSSPLHF
TRBV29-1	NA	few	TRBJ2-2	TGCAGCGTTGTAACAGGTGCAAGCGGGGAGCTGTTTTTT	CSVVTGASGELFF
TRBV19	NA	NA	TRBJ2-6	TGTGCCAGTAGTACCGACATCTCTGGGCCAAACGTCCTGACTTTC	CASSTDISGPNVLTF
TRBV6-5	NA	NA	TRBJ1-1	TGTGCCAGCAGAGACAGCGCCCCAAACACTGAAGCTTTCTTT	CASRDSAPNTEAFF
TRBV10-3	TRBD2	NA	TRBJ2-5	TGTGCCATCAGTGAGGCCCCCCGGATTGCGGGGGGGTTAGAGACCCAGTACTTC	CAISEAPRIAGGLETQYF
TRBV7-6	NA	NA	TRBJ2-1	TGTGCCAGCAGCTTAGGGGGGGAGGGGGGAGAGCAGTTCTTC	CASSLGGEGGEQFF
TRBV2	NA	NA	TRBJ2-3	TGTGCCAGCAGTAGGCTCCGCCGAGGGGATACGCAGTATTTT	CASSRLRRGDTQYF
TRBV23-1	NA	NA	TRBJ1-6	TGCGCCAGCAGTCAAGTTGGGGGCTCACCCCTCCACTTT	CASSQVGGSPLHF
TRBV6-1	NA	NA	TRBJ1-1	TGTGCCAGCAGTGAAGAGCTTTTCATGAACACTGAAGCTTTCTTT	CASSEELFMNTEAFF
TRBV27	NA	NA	TRBJ1-1	TGTGCCAGCAGTTTTTCTGGAGGCACTGAAGCTTTCTTT	CASSFSGGTEAFF
TRBV10-2	NA	few	TRBJ2-5	TGCGCCAGCAGTGATAGGGGGGGAGCGCCTAAAGAGACCCAGTACTTC	CASSDRGGAPKETQYF
TRBV7-9	TRBD1	NA	TRBJ1-6	TGTGCCAGCAGCAACAGGGGCGAGGGGATTCAGTCACCCCTCCACTTT	CASSNRGEGIQSPLHF
TRBV2	TRBD1	NA	TRBJ2-7	TGTGCCAGCAGTGCACAGGGGTACGAGCAGTACTTC	CASSAQGYEQYF
TRBV5-1	NA	few	TRBJ1-6	TGCGCCAGCAGCTTGGGGACAGCTGGGGCTTATTCACCCCTCCACTTT	CASSLGTAGAYSPLHF
TRBV2	NA	NA	TRBJ2-7	TGTGCCAGCAGACCCGGGCTGGGGCCCTCCTACGAGCAGTACTTC	CASRPGLGPSYEQYF
TRBV30	NA	few	TRBJ1-2	TGTGCCTGGAGTGTTAAGGTAGCCAACTATGGCTACACCTTC	CAWSVKVANYGYTF
TRBV19	TRBD1	NA	TRBJ1-2	TGTGCCAGTAGTACCTTAGGGGGGTTACAGGGGGCGTGTACCTTC	CASSTLGGLQGACTF
TRBV10-3	TRBD1	NA	TRBJ2-7	TGTGCCATTGGACAGGATACCTACGAGCAGTACTTC	CAIGQDTYEQYF
TRBV21-1	NA	NA	TRBJ1-5	TGTGCCAGCAGCAAAGCGCTAGCGAATAGCAATCAGCCCCAGCATTTT	CASSKALANSNQPQHF
TRBV5-6	TRBD2	once	TRBJ2-1	TGTGCCTTTCCCTGGGGAGGGAATGAGCAGTTCTTC	CAFPWGGNEQFF
TRBV7-2	TRBD1	NA	TRBJ1-1	TGTGCCAGCAGCCAACGACAGGGTAGGGCAGCTTTCTTT	CASSQRQGRAAFF
TRBV2	NA	NA	TRBJ2-2	TGTGCCAGCAGTGTAGGGGCGCCCGGGGAGCTGTTTTTT	CASSVGAPGELFF
TRBV18	NA	NA	TRBJ1-1	TGTGCCAGCTCACTCCGGGACGGAGGGAATGTAAACACTGAAGCTTTCTTT	CASSLRDGGNVNTEAFF